Below, 18 T cell receptor beta chains from the same sample are listed, as sequenced in a study of Graves' ophthalmopathy and Graves' hyperthyroidism. Using RNA transcripts, the TCR beta CDR3 regions were amplified. The authors performed first-round RT-PCR with HTBI primers and then a second-round multiplex PCR. In TCRdb, the multiplex PCR reads were re-called with MiXCR into one record per CDR3 protein. The sample shows some 520,000 distinct CDR3 sequences, around 14% of them seen only once. The specimen was blood. These receptors all stem from a woman between 25 and 40 years old with Graves' ophthalmopathy.

This chain joins TRBV6-2 or TRBV6-3 and TRBJ2-7, with 12 bases fitting TRBD2. This CDR3 has 18 residues. Germline CDR1 and CDR2: MNHEY and SVGEGT. J gave up 1 base and V 6 bases, and 13 bases lay outside the gene matches. The CDR3 here is CASSPRLAGERVSYEQYF. The DNA for the CDR3 is TGTGCCAGCAGCCCCCGACTAGCGGGGGAGCGGGTTTCCTACGAGCAGTACTTC.

At least ten counts were recorded for this clonotype. The rearrangement joins TRBV7-2 to TRBJ2-5; TRBD2 agrees at 9 bases. This CDR3 comprises 15 residues. Germline CDR1 and CDR2: SGHTA and FQGNSA. The trim removed 3 bases at V and 3 bases at J, leaving 5 bases unmatched. Written as DNA, the CDR3 is TGTGCCAGCAGCTTCGATTCTAGCGGGGAAGAGACCCAGTACTTC. Translation: CASSFDSSGEETQYF.

This clonotype was seen many times. The chain links TRBV6-5 to TRBJ1-1; D uncertain. Deletions cut 7 bases from V and 11 bases from J, with 14 bases between. This CDR3 has 11 amino acids. Germline V gives CDR1 MNHEY, CDR2 SVGAGI. CDR3: CASIGVIGAFF. As DNA, the CDR3 is TGTGCCAGCATCGGCGTGATCGGGGCTTTCTTT.

This clonotype was observed at least ten times. This rearrangement joins TRBV19 to TRBJ1-2; no definite D call. This CDR3 spans 13 amino acids. Trimming took off 7 bases at V and 5 bases at J, with 14 bases between the two ends. The germline V gene has CDR1 LNHDA and CDR2 SQIVND (reference sequence). The CDR3 loop is CASKPADPYGYTF. The DNA of the CDR3 is TGTGCCAGTAAGCCGGCAGACCCTTATGGCTACACCTTC.

This clonotype was observed many times. This chain joins TRBV6-5 and TRBJ1-5; D gene ambiguous. CDR1 and CDR2 (germline): MNHEY, SVGAGI. CDR3 length equals 13 residues. V was cut by 7 bases and J by 1 base, with 8 bases left in between. In DNA, the CDR3 is TGTGCCAGCAAAGACACGAGCAATCAGCCCCAGCATTTT. It is translated as CASKDTSNQPQHF.

A note on this clonotype: Since a much larger clone is just one base distant, this may be a read error. The gene calls are TRBV5-1 and TRBJ1-1, with D maybe TRBD1 (5 bases). There are 14 residues in the CDR3. The germline V gene has CDR1 SGHRS and CDR2 YFSETQ. CDR3 residues: CAGSIQGGGTEAFF. The CDR3, as DNA: TGCGCCGGCAGCATCCAGGGTGGGGGGACTGAAGCTTTCTTT.

The chain links TRBV6-1 to TRBJ1-5; D unclear. This CDR3 comprises 16 residues. Trimming left V 7 bases short and J 5 bases short, with 21 bases between. Looked up from germline, CDR1 is MNHNS and CDR2 is SASEGT. The CDR3 nucleotides are TGTGCCAGCAACCCCATGTCTTCGGGTCCGGATCAGCCCCAGCATTTT. Translation gives CASNPMSSGPDQPQHF.

This clonotype was picked up a small number of times. V gene TRBV20-1 combines with J gene TRBJ2-2; the D gene is possibly TRBD1 (5 bases). Trimming stripped 5 bases from V and 3 bases from J, with 13 bases between. Germline CDR1 reads DFQATT; CDR2 reads SNEGSKA (reference sequence). This CDR3 contains 14 residues. The CDR3 DNA follows: TGCAGTGCTGGGGCCCCCGTGGACACCGGGGAGCTGTTTTTT. It is translated as CSAGAPVDTGELFF.

This clonotype was observed at least ten times. The chain couples TRBV12-3 or TRBV12-4 to TRBJ2-7, with a possible D match to TRBD1 (5 bases). CDR3 length: 14 amino acids. Trimming took 1 base from V and 3 from J, leaving 10 bases between them. Written as DNA, the CDR3 is TGTGCCAGCAGTTTAGGGCAGGGTGTCTACGAGCAGTACTTC. It encodes CASSLGQGVYEQYF.

This clonotype has a count of ten or more. The chain is built from TRBV12-3 or TRBV12-4 and TRBJ2-7; 7 bases match TRBD1. The CDR3 is 14 amino acids. Losses at the gene ends were 6 bases for V and 2 bases for J; bases not matched to a gene: 7. The CDR3 DNA reads TGTGCCAGCAGCCCGACAGGGAGCCCCTACGAGCAGTACTTC. This gives the protein CASSPTGSPYEQYF.

In this sample, this clonotype turned up many times. The V call is TRBV7-2, the J call TRBJ1-2; D is perhaps TRBD1 (5 bases). The V end was cut by 5 bases, the J end by 4 bases, with 17 bases between. This CDR3 is 15 amino acids long. The germline V gene has CDR1 SGHTA and CDR2 FQGNSA. The CDR3 sequence: CASSAEGQGLYGYTF. CDR3 coding DNA: TGTGCCAGCAGCGCCGAAGGGCAGGGTCTCTATGGCTACACCTTC.

This clonotype was detected ten times or more. The rearrangement links TRBV6-2 or TRBV6-3 to TRBJ2-2; D may be TRBD1 (5 bases). The CDR3 sequence is 15 residues long. V was cut by 4 bases and J by 0 bases, with 9 bases left in between. Germline V CDR1 and CDR2: MNHEY, SVGEGT. CDR3 sequence: CASSSTGSNTGELFF. CDR3 bases: TGTGCCAGCAGTTCCACAGGTTCGAACACCGGGGAGCTGTTTTTT.

In its sample, this clonotype was seen many times. The V and J genes are TRBV15 and TRBJ2-2; D remains unclear. This CDR3 spans 14 amino acids. V shed 1 base and J shed 4 bases, with 7 bases lying between them. The V gene's germline CDR1 is LNHNV and CDR2 YYDKDF (reference sequence). CDR3 sequence: CATSRVRATGELFF. The CDR3 DNA reads TGTGCCACCAGCAGAGTGAGAGCCACCGGGGAGCTGTTTTTT. The full variable domain, its missing parts supplied by reference TRBV15 and TRBJ2-2, is DAMVIQNPRYQVTQFGKPVTLSCSQTLNHNVMYWYQQKSSQAPKLLFHYYDKDFNNEADTPDNFQSRRPNTSFCFLDIRSPGLGDTAMYLCATSRVRATGELFFGEGSRLTVL.

In this sample, this clonotype turned up many times. The V and J genes are TRBV12-3 or TRBV12-4 and TRBJ2-7; TRBD1 matches 8 bases. V was clipped by 3 bases and J by 7 bases; unmatched bases: 11. The CDR3 has 15 residues. The CDR3 DNA follows: TGTGCCAGCAGTTTGGCGGGGCAGGGGGCTGGGGAGCAGTACTTC. Translated, it gives CASSLAGQGAGEQYF.

This clonotype was counted many times. The rearrangement joins TRBV7-8 to TRBJ2-4; TRBD1 aligns across 9 bases. The CDR3 runs 17 residues. With 0 bases clipped from V and 3 bases from J, the junction kept 6 bases outside the gene matches. Germline V gene lookup returns CDR1 SGHVS and CDR2 FQNEAQ. CDR3 DNA: TGTGCCAGCAGCTTAGCGTGGGGACAGGGTGGCAAAAACATTCAGTACTTC. It yields the protein CASSLAWGQGGKNIQYF.

This clonotype showed up many times. The genes are TRBV20-1 and TRBJ1-1, with D perhaps TRBD1 (6 bases). Trimming pared 1 base from V and 3 bases from J, leaving 18 bases between. CDR1 DFQATT and CDR2 SNEGSKA come from the germline V gene (reference sequence). The CDR3 is 16 amino acids. This CDR3 is CSARAQQGGYYTEAFF. CDR3 DNA: TGCAGTGCTAGAGCCCAACAGGGAGGATATTACACTGAAGCTTTCTTT.

This clonotype was found many times. J is TRBJ2-7 and V is TRBV30, with TRBD1 matching 7 bases. Trimming cost V 3 bases and J 2 bases; bases outside gene matches: 4. Germline CDR1 is GTSNPN and CDR2 is SVGIG (reference sequence). The CDR3 loop spans 13 amino acids. As DNA, the CDR3 is TGTGCCTGGAGGATCCAGGGGGCCTACGAGCAGTACTTC. Its translation: CAWRIQGAYEQYF.

To note about this clonotype: The conserved final phenylalanine or tryptophan is absent from the CDR3, which likely points to a read error. The DNA is left out, because the CDR3 cannot be placed on it with certainty; the CDR3 is given as TCRdb lists it. The chain couples TRBV28 to TRBJ1-2; the listed D gene, TRBD1, was not tested against the DNA. The V gene's germline CDR1 is MDHEN and CDR2 SYDVKM. The CDR3 numbers 14 amino acids, ends counted. Here the CDR3 reads CASSTLGAPDGYIC.